These 21 T cell receptor beta chains were sequenced from one sample in a study of beta chain features in type 1 diabetes. The study's findings and limits: Across all four CD4+ subsets, people with type 1 diabetes showed modestly shorter TCRB CDR3s.

Antigens for these TCRs are unknown. Expressed TCRB transcripts were sequenced after all isolated RNA was converted to cDNA. The assay was immunoSEQ multiplex PCR, and TCRdb's table has in-frame clones only and misses some. Among roughly 240,000 clones listed, less than 30% were seen once. The sample consisted of naive CD4+ T cells from blood. The receptors were sampled from a woman aged 25-40 years with type 1 diabetes.

This clone showed up just a few times. Other nucleotide sequences from this sample produce the same CDR3. V gene TRBV4-1 combines with J gene TRBJ2-2, with 7 bases identical to TRBD2. The CDR3 contains 17 residues. Per germline, CDR1 MGHRA and CDR2 YSYEKL. J gave up 0 bases and V 0 bases, and 4 bases lay outside the gene matches. The CDR3 sequence: CASSQEGLAANTGELFF. CDR3 bases: TGCGCCAGCAGCCAAGAAGGTCTAGCGGCGAACACCGGGGAGCTGTTTTTT.

This chain connects TRBV15 to TRBJ2-1; 7 positions agree with TRBD1. The CDR3 is made up of 12 amino acids. J gave up 12 bases and V 9 bases, and 11 bases lay outside the gene matches. Germline-derived CDR1 and CDR2 are LNHNV and YYDKDF (reference sequence). The CDR3 region is CATGIQGMAQFF. The DNA of the CDR3 is TGTGCCACTGGGATACAGGGGATGGCGCAGTTCTTC. Complete variable domain (other parts from reference TRBV15 and TRBJ2-1): DAMVIQNPRYQVTQFGKPVTLSCSQTLNHNVMYWYQQKSSQAPKLLFHYYDKDFNNEADTPDNFQSRRPNTSFCFLDIRSPGLGDTAMYLCATGIQGMAQFFGPGTRLTVL.

The gene calls are TRBV5-1 and TRBJ2-1; D might be TRBD2 (6 bases). Germline CDR1 is SGHRS and CDR2 is YFSETQ. This CDR3 comprises 16 residues. With 0 bases removed from V and 0 bases from J, the gap between germline ends came to 10 bases. The DNA of the CDR3 is TGCGCCAGCAGCTTGGCTAGCGACTACTCCTACAATGAGCAGTTCTTC. Its translation is CASSLASDYSYNEQFF.

The chain carries TRBV27 and TRBJ1-5; D is possibly TRBD1 (5 bases). Germline V lookup: CDR1 MNHEY, CDR2 SMNVEV (reference sequence). Between the trimmed V and J ends, which lost 6 bases and 3 bases, there was a span of 15 bases. This CDR3 contains 15 residues. The CDR3 nucleotides are TGTGCCAGCAGCCTCGGTGCAGGGATCAATCAGCCCCAGCATTTT. It specifies CASSLGAGINQPQHF.

This clone was seen a handful of times. CDR3: CASGGGPYNEQFF. For the CDR3, the DNA is TGTGCCAGCGGTGGGGGCCCCTACAATGAGCAGTTCTTC. V gene TRBV6-1 combines with J gene TRBJ2-1; possibly TRBD1 for D (6 bases). This CDR3 has 13 amino acids. The germline CDR1 and CDR2 sequences are MNHNS and SASEGT. The V gene lost 8 bases and the J gene lost 2 bases, with 10 bases spanning the gap.

The rearrangement joins TRBV29-1 to TRBJ2-7; 8 bases align to TRBD2. With 6 bases clipped from V and 2 bases from J, the junction kept 6 bases outside the gene matches. Germline V gene sequence: CDR1 SQVTM, CDR2 ANQGSEA. CDR3 length: 13 residues. The CDR3 nucleotides are TGCAGCGTCAAAGGACTAGCAACCTACGAGCAGTACTTC. This sequence encodes CSVKGLATYEQYF.

This clone appeared a few times. Here the CDR3 DNA reads TGTGCCAGCAGCACCCCCGGGACAGGTTACAATGAGCAGTTCTTC. The encoded protein is CASSTPGTGYNEQFF. This rearrangement joins TRBV28 to TRBJ2-1; 8 bases are a match to TRBD1. The J segment lost 4 bases and the V segment lost 6 bases, leaving 8 bases of the junction unmatched. This CDR3 spans 15 amino acids. CDR1 and CDR2 from the germline V gene are MDHEN and SYDVKM. Drawing the rest from reference TRBV28 and TRBJ2-1, the complete variable domain is DVKVTQSSRYLVKRTGEKVFLECVQDMDHENMFWYRQDPGLGLRLIYFSYDVKMKEKGDIPEGYSVSREKKERFSLILESASTNQTSMYLCASSTPGTGYNEQFFGPGTRLTVL.

This sequence joins TRBV9 and TRBJ2-1; 9 bases are a match to TRBD2. The CDR3 covers 16 residues. Germline V gene data show CDR1 as SGDLS and CDR2 as YYNGEE. Trimming removed 0 bases from V and 3 bases from J; junction bases left unmatched: 4. CDR3 DNA: TGTGCCAGCAGCGTAGGGTCTAGCGGGATCTACAATGAGCAGTTCTTC. Its protein product is CASSVGSSGIYNEQFF.

A few counts support this clone. V gene TRBV28 combines with J gene TRBJ2-1; 11 bases are shared with TRBD2. CDR3 length equals 14 residues. Germline V gene data show CDR1 as MDHEN and CDR2 as SYDVKM. The trim removed 5 bases at V and 8 bases at J, leaving 5 bases unmatched. In DNA, the CDR3 is TGTGCCAGCAGTCAGACTAGCGGGAATGATGAGCAGTTCTTC. This sequence encodes CASSQTSGNDEQFF.

This clone was counted only a few times. The chain joins TRBV5-4 to TRBJ2-1; D may be TRBD2 (6 bases). CDR3 size: 15 residues. V was trimmed by 2 bases and J by 1 base, leaving 10 bases between them. From germline, CDR1 is SGHNT and CDR2 YYREEE (reference sequence). This CDR3 reads CASSFDSGSYNEQFF. DNA of the CDR3: TGTGCCAGCAGCTTCGATAGCGGTTCCTACAATGAGCAGTTCTTC.

The chain combines TRBV2 with TRBJ2-7; 10 bases map to TRBD1. The CDR3 is 14 residues long. Germline CDR1 reads SNHLY; CDR2 reads FYNNEI. The trim removed 5 bases at V and 4 bases at J, leaving 5 bases unmatched. The CDR3 DNA sequence: TGTGCCAGCAGTTTGAGGACAGGGGGGTACGAGCAGTACTTC. Its translation: CASSLRTGGYEQYF.

This rearrangement joins TRBV6-5 to TRBJ1-4; weak D call: TRBD1 (6 bases). Germline lookup yields CDR1 MNHEY and CDR2 SVGAGI. The CDR3 runs to 14 residues. Trimming shortened V by 5 bases and J by 8 bases, and 15 bases separated the two germline ends. The CDR3 DNA reads TGTGCCAGCAGTCCAACCGGGACATTGGAAAAACTGTTTTTT. Amino acid sequence: CASSPTGTLEKLFF.

This clone has only a few counts. J is TRBJ2-1 and V is TRBV28; 8 bases line up with TRBD2. The CDR3 consists of 14 residues. The junction had 6 bases not matched to a gene; V was cut back by 5 bases and J by 6 bases. Germline V CDR1 and CDR2: MDHEN, SYDVKM. DNA of the CDR3: TGTGCCAGCAGTCCCCATAGCGGGGTCAATGAGCAGTTCTTC. Translating it yields CASSPHSGVNEQFF. Using reference TRBV28 and TRBJ2-1 for the parts outside the CDR3, the full variable domain is DVKVTQSSRYLVKRTGEKVFLECVQDMDHENMFWYRQDPGLGLRLIYFSYDVKMKEKGDIPEGYSVSREKKERFSLILESASTNQTSMYLCASSPHSGVNEQFFGPGTRLTVL.

CDR3 amino acids: CASSSDGSTYGYTF. The CDR3 nucleotides read TGCGCCAGCAGCTCTGACGGGTCCACTTATGGCTACACCTTC. The chain uses TRBV5-1 and TRBJ1-2; D unresolved. The CDR3 totals 14 residues. CDR1 and CDR2 from the germline V gene are SGHRS and YFSETQ. V was shortened by 3 bases and J by 5 bases, with 14 bases between the two germline ends.

This clone has just a few counts. The chain couples TRBV30 to TRBJ2-1, with a possible D match to TRBD2 (5 bases). The CDR3 is made up of 13 amino acids. The germline V and J ends were trimmed by 3 bases and 13 bases, with 19 bases remaining between them. Germline lookup yields CDR1 GTSNPN and CDR2 SVGIG (reference sequence). For the CDR3, the DNA is TGTGCCTGGAGCCTAGTTCTTATTCGGGAACAGTTCTTC. Protein product: CAWSLVLIREQFF.

The rearrangement links TRBV30 to TRBJ1-2; tentative D call: TRBD1 (6 bases). Germline CDR1 and CDR2: GTSNPN and SVGIG (reference sequence). The germline V and J ends were trimmed by 3 bases and 6 bases, with 11 bases remaining between them. This CDR3 region has 12 residues. CDR3 nucleotide sequence: TGTGCCTGGAGCCCAACAGGGAATGGCTACACCTTC. Residues: CAWSPTGNGYTF.

The chain has TRBV7-9 and TRBJ2-7; 7 nucleotides agree with TRBD1. This CDR3 has 13 residues. V lost 4 bases to trimming and J lost 2 bases; unmatched junction nucleotides: 2. Looked up from germline, CDR1 is SEHNR and CDR2 is FQNEAQ (reference sequence). The CDR3 coding sequence is TGTGCCAGCAGCTGGGACAGCACCTACGAGCAGTACTTC. Translated: CASSWDSTYEQYF.

This chain joins TRBV25-1 and TRBJ1-1, with D maybe TRBD1 (6 bases). The CDR3 runs to 13 residues. V lost 3 bases and J lost 4, with 9 bases in between. Germline V gene sequence: CDR1 MGHDK, CDR2 SYGVNS. CDR3 protein: CASSDDRSTEAFF. The CDR3 DNA is TGTGCCAGCAGTGATGACAGGAGCACTGAAGCTTTCTTT.

The genes are TRBV9 and TRBJ1-4; D gene unclear. The CDR3 runs 16 residues. Germline values: CDR1 SGDLS, CDR2 YYNGEE. Trimming stripped 2 bases from V and 0 bases from J, with 11 bases between. CDR3 DNA: TGTGCCAGCAGCGTGCGTCCTCTATCAACTAATGAAAAACTGTTTTTT. This sequence encodes CASSVRPLSTNEKLFF.

This clone was recorded a few times. The gene calls are TRBV4-1 and TRBJ2-3; maybe TRBD1 (6 bases). CDR3 length: 18 residues. Germline lookup yields CDR1 MGHRA and CDR2 YSYEKL. V was cut by 0 bases and J by 5 bases, with 21 bases left in between. CDR3 coding DNA: TGCGCCAGCAGCCAAGAGGGGGCCGTGGCTCCTTCTGGAGATACGCAGTATTTT. Its protein product is CASSQEGAVAPSGDTQYF.

This clone was detected a few times. This rearrangement joins TRBV28 to TRBJ2-5; TRBD2 matches 10 bases. The CDR3 is 14 residues long. Germline CDR1 is MDHEN and CDR2 is SYDVKM. V lost 5 bases and J lost 4; bases outside the gene matches: 4. For the CDR3, the DNA is TGTGCCAGCAGTCCCGGGACTAGCGCAGAGACCCAGTACTTC. It translates to CASSPGTSAETQYF.